This T cell receptor (beta chain) is from a study of T-cell memory formation after mild COVID-19. TCRdb called the 5' RACE reads again in MiXCR, with one record for every CDR3 protein. The profile shows 25,000 to 30,000 distinct CDR3 sequences, roughly a sixth of them singletons. V shed 9 bases and J shed 1 base, with 19 bases lying between them. This CDR3 has 15 amino acids. Germline V gives CDR1 SGHRS, CDR2 YFSETQ. Material: PBMCs or a T cell subset sorted from them (not recorded which). The TCR comes from an adult who had mild COVID-19 (a few samples of this study predate the infection). Cell type and time point are not known. This chain uses TRBV5-1 with TRBJ2-5, with D perhaps TRBD2 (7 bases). The CDR3 region has the DNA TGCGCCACCTCATGGGAGGGGGTGCCCCAAGAGACCCAGTACTTC. This translates into CATSWEGVPQETQYF.